The clone carrying this TCR beta chain has only a few counts. Antigen unknown. The CDR3 sequence is 18 residues long. V shed 6 bases and J 3 bases; nucleotides not matched to a gene: 14. Germline V gives CDR1 MNHEY, CDR2 SVGAGI. These data belong to a study of T cells after yellow fever vaccination. Findings and caveats of the study: A minor fraction of clonotypes spanned both CD4 and CD8 compartments. Reappearance after the booster was observed for most primary-vaccination clones (roughly 95% CD4, just over 85% CD8).

Making TCR cDNA involved 5'RACE template switching, which added UMIs and a universal primer site. TCRdb reprocessed the 5' RACE reads with MiXCR, giving one entry per CDR3 protein. The profile shows 300,000 to 400,000 distinct CDR3 sequences, 6.2% of them singletons. Sample: PBMCs, taken 5 days after the yellow fever booster vaccination. This rearrangement joins TRBV6-5 to TRBJ2-3; 11 nucleotides agree with TRBD2. This receptor was identified in a young man who received the YFV17D yellow fever vaccine. The CDR3 loop is CASSTLSGRALRTDTQYF. The CDR3 coding sequence is TGTGCCAGCAGCACCCTTAGCGGGAGGGCCCTCAGAACAGATACGCAGTATTTT.